This record looks at one TCR beta chain sequence and its context. What it binds is unknown. The data are from a study of cytomegalovirus exposure and HLA in healthy donors. Overall study: When 350 to 500 donors were genotyped, 81% of them were found to fall in the Caucasian-associated ancestry cluster.

General study results and limits: A list of more than 150 TCR beta chains associated with cytomegalovirus was given. Researchers reported in a later analysis that a missense DCLRE1C variant was tied to TCR beta V- and J-gene trimming.

The study ran its PCR with 60 Vbeta and 13 Jbeta primers. Libraries were prepared by immunoSEQ multiplex PCR; TCRdb keeps only in-frame clonotypes and omits some of them. Of more than 100,000 clones in the sample, approximately 77% were seen once. The clonotype was recovered from a woman aged 60-75 years in good health and CMV-seronegative. Sample: PBMCs.

The CDR3 reads CASSLGGTSADTQYF. The CDR3 DNA reads as TGTGCCAGCTCCCTAGGGGGGACTAGCGCAGATACGCAGTATTTT. V and J are TRBV18 and TRBJ2-3; 10 nucleotides line up with TRBD2. The CDR3 loop spans 15 amino acids. Germline trimming cut 6 bases from V and 4 bases from J; bases unmatched to any gene: 7. Germline lookup yields CDR1 KGHSH and CDR2 LQKENI.